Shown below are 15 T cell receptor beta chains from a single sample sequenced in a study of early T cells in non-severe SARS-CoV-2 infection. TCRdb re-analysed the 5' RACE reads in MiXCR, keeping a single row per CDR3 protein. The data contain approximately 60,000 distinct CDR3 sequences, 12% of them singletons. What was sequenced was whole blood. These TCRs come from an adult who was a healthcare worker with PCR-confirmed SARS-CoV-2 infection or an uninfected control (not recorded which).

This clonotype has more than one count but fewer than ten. The CDR3, as DNA: TGTGCCTGGAGTTTAGGGGACAATCAGCCCCAGCATTTT. Residues: CAWSLGDNQPQHF. This sequence joins TRBV30 and TRBJ1-5; a weak D match, TRBD1 (5 bases). Germline CDR1 reads GTSNPN; CDR2 reads SVGIG (reference sequence). This CDR3 spans 13 amino acids. V lost 2 bases and J lost 3, with 8 bases in between.

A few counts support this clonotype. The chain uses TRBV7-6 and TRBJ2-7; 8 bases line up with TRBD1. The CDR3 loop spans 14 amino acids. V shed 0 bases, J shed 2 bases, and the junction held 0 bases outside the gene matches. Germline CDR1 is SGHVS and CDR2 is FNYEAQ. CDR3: CASSLADRAYEQYF. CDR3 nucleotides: TGTGCCAGCAGCTTAGCGGACAGGGCCTACGAGCAGTACTTC.

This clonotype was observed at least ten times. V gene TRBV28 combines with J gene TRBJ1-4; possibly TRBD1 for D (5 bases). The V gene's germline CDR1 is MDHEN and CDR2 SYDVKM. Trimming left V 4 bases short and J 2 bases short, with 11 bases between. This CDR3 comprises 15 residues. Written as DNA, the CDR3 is TGTGCCAGCAGTTCGCCAGCAGGGACTAATGAAAAACTGTTTTTT. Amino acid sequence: CASSSPAGTNEKLFF.

The CDR3 protein is CAWNRFRNEKLFF. DNA for the CDR3: TGTGCCTGGAACAGGTTCCGTAATGAAAAACTGTTTTTT. The gene calls are TRBV30 and TRBJ1-4; D might be TRBD1 (5 bases). V lost 4 bases and J 4 bases, leaving 10 bases between the germline ends. The CDR3 spans 13 residues. Germline CDR1 and CDR2: GTSNPN and SVGIG (reference sequence).

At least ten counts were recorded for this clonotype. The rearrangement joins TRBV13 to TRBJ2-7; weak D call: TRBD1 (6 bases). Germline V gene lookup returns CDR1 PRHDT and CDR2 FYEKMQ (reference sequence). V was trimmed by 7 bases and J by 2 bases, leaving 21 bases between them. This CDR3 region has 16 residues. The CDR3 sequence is CASTIRGGAGAYEQYF. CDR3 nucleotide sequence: TGTGCCAGCACCATCCGCGGTGGGGCAGGGGCCTACGAGCAGTACTTC. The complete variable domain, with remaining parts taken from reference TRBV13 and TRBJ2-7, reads AAGVIQSPRHLIKEKRETATLKCYPIPRHDTVYWYQQGPGQDPQFLISFYEKMQSDKGSIPDRFSAQQFSDYHSELNMSSLELGDSALYFCASTIRGGAGAYEQYFGPGTRLTVT.

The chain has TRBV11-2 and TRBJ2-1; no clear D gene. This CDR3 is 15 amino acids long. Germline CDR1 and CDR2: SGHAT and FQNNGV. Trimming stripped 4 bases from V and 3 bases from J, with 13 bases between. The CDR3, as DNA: TGTGCCAGCAGCTGGGCTAGAGGTAACTACAATGAGCAGTTCTTC. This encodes CASSWARGNYNEQFF.

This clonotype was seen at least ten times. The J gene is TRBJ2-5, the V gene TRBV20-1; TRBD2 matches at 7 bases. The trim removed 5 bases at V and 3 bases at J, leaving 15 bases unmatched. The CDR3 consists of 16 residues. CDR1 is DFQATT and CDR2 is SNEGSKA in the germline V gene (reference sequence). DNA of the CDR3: TGCAGTGCTGAGAATCTTGGCGGGGGTCCCAAAGAGACCCAGTACTTC. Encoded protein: CSAENLGGGPKETQYF.

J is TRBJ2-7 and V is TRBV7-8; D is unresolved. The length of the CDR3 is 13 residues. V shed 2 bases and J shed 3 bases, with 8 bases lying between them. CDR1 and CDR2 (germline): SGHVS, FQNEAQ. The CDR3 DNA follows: TGTGCCAGCAGCTTATCGGTCCACTACGAGCAGTACTTC. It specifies CASSLSVHYEQYF. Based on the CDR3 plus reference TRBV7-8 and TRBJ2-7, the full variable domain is GAGVSQSPRYKVAKRGQDVALRCDPISGHVSLFWYQQALGQGPEFLTYFQNEAQLDKSGLPSDRFFAERPEGSVSTLKIQRTQQEDSAVYLCASSLSVHYEQYFGPGTRLTVT.

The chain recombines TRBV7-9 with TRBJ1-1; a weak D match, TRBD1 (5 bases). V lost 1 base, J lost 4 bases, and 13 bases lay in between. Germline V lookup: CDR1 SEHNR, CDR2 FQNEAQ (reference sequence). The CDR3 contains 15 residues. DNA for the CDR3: TGTGCCAGCAGCTTAGTAAGGGGTCTCGGCACTGAAGCTTTCTTT. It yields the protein CASSLVRGLGTEAFF.

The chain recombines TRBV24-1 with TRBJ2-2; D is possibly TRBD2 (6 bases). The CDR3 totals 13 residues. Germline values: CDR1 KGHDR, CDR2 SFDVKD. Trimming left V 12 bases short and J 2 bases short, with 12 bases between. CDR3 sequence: CAPLAYNTGELFF. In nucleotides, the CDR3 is TGTGCCCCCCTAGCGTACAACACCGGGGAGCTGTTTTTT.

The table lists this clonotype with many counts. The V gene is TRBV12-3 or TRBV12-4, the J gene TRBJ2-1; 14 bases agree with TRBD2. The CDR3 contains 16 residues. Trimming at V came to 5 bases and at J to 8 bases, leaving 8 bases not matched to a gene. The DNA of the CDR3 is TGTGCCAGCAGTAAAATGACTAGCGGGGGGGGTTATGAGCAGTTCTTC. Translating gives CASSKMTSGGGYEQFF.

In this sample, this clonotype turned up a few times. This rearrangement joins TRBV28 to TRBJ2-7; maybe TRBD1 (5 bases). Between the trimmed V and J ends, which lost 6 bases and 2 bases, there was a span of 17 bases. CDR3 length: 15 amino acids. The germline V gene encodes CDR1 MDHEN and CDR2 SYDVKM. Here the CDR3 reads CASSSQGPGAYEQYF. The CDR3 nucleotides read TGTGCCAGCAGCTCCCAGGGTCCCGGTGCCTACGAGCAGTACTTC.

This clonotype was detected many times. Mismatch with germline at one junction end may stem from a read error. CDR3 amino acids: CASSLDRGGETQYF. The CDR3 DNA follows: TGCGCCAGCAGCTTGGACAGGGGAGGAGAGACCCAGTACTTC. V gene TRBV7-9 combines with J gene TRBJ2-5; 9 bases are shared with TRBD1. Per the germline V gene, CDR1 is SEHNR and CDR2 is FQNEAQ (reference sequence). CDR3 length: 14 amino acids.

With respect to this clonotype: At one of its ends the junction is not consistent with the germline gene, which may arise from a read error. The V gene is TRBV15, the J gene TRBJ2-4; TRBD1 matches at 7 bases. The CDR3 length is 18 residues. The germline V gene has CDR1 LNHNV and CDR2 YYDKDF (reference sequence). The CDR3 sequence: CVTSRDPDRRLAKNIQYF. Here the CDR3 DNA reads TGTGTCACCAGCAGAGATCCGGACAGGAGACTAGCCAAAAACATTCAGTACTTC.

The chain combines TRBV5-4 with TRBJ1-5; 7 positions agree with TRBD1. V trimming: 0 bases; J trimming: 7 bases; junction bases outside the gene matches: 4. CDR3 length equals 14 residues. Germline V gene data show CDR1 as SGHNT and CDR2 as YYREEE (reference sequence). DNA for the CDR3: TGTGCCAGCAGCTTGGGAGGGGGCGACCAGCCCCAGCATTTT. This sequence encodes CASSLGGGDQPQHF.